The 9 T cell receptor beta chains presented below share a single source sample, sequenced in a study of early T cells in non-severe SARS-CoV-2 infection. MiXCR, run by TCRdb on the 5' RACE reads, gives a single entry per CDR3 protein. The sample includes about 69,000 distinct CDR3 sequences, roughly 4.8% of them seen just once. The sequencing used whole blood, collected at baseline. Receptors originate from an adult who was a healthcare worker with PCR-confirmed SARS-CoV-2 infection or an uninfected control (not recorded which). The donor label of this sample is uncertain.

This chain joins TRBV9 and TRBJ1-1, with 8 bases lining up with TRBD1. Germline-derived CDR1 and CDR2 are SGDLS and YYNGEE. The ends lost 0 bases at V and 4 bases at J; junction bases unmatched: 2. The CDR3 extends over 14 amino acids. The CDR3 DNA reads TGTGCCAGCAGCGTAGTTACAGGGGGCACTGAAGCTTTCTTT. It is translated as CASSVVTGGTEAFF.

This clonotype appeared many times. The genes are TRBV5-5 and TRBJ1-5, with D possibly being TRBD1 (6 bases). Germline V gene data show CDR1 as SGHKS and CDR2 as YYEKEE (reference sequence). Trimming cost V 0 bases and J 2 bases, with 15 bases left between them. CDR3 length equals 17 residues. The CDR3 is CASSLVPDRSGNQPQHF. The DNA of the CDR3 is TGTGCCAGCAGCTTGGTCCCCGACAGGTCTGGCAATCAGCCCCAGCATTTT. Supplemented by reference TRBV5-5 and TRBJ1-5, the full variable domain reads DAGVTQSPTHLIKTRGQQVTLRCSPISGHKSVSWYQQVLGQGPQFIFQYYEKEERGRGNFPDRFSARQFPNYSSELNVNALLLGDSALYLCASSLVPDRSGNQPQHFGDGTRLSIL.

A few counts support this clonotype. The chain combines TRBV19 with TRBJ1-5; the D gene is possibly TRBD1 (5 bases). The germline gives CDR1 LNHDA, CDR2 SQIVND (reference sequence). This CDR3 contains 14 residues. Deletions cut 4 bases from V and 4 bases from J, with 11 bases between. CDR3 sequence (DNA): TGTGCCAGTAGTAAAGGATGGGGGAATCAGCCCCAGCATTTT. Amino acid sequence: CASSKGWGNQPQHF. The variable domain in full, with the rest retrieved from reference TRBV19 and TRBJ1-5, is DGGITQSPKYLFRKEGQNVTLSCEQNLNHDAMYWYRQDPGQGLRLIYYSQIVNDFQKGDIAEGYSVSREKKESFPLTVTSAQKNPTAFYLCASSKGWGNQPQHFGDGTRLSIL.

This clonotype was seen at least ten times. The CDR3 sequence is CASSGSGTGGLANEKLFF. DNA for the CDR3: TGTGCCAGCAGCGGTTCCGGGACAGGGGGCCTTGCTAATGAAAAACTGTTTTTT. The J gene is TRBJ1-4, the V gene TRBV9, with 12 nucleotides matching TRBD1. Germline-derived CDR1 and CDR2 are SGDLS and YYNGEE. The length of the CDR3 is 18 residues. Trimming took 3 bases from V and 3 from J; bases not matched to a gene: 9.

This chain uses TRBV6-1 with TRBJ2-7; D is undetermined. V lost 1 base to trimming and J lost 2 bases, with 9 bases between them. The germline V gene has CDR1 MNHNS and CDR2 SASEGT. The CDR3 is made up of 14 amino acids. DNA of the CDR3: TGTGCCAGCAGTGAAGGAGCCAGAACCTACGAGCAGTACTTC. This codes for CASSEGARTYEQYF.

In its sample, this clonotype was seen many times. This rearrangement joins TRBV6-5 to TRBJ1-5, with D unresolved. This CDR3 has 14 amino acids. From germline, CDR1 is MNHEY and CDR2 SVGAGI. V was cut by 0 bases and J by 5 bases, with 8 bases left in between. This CDR3 is CASSYSIRDQPQHF. CDR3 in DNA: TGTGCCAGCAGTTACTCGATTCGGGATCAGCCCCAGCATTTT.

This clonotype was seen more than once but under ten times. V usage is TRBV6-5 and J usage is TRBJ1-4; D might be TRBD1 (6 bases). Germline V CDR1 and CDR2: MNHEY, SVGAGI. Trimming removed 7 bases at V and 7 bases at J, with 19 bases between. This CDR3 has 15 residues. The CDR3 nucleotides are TGTGCCAGCACACGTTACAGGGTGGGAGGTGAAAAACTGTTTTTT. It codes for CASTRYRVGGEKLFF.

In this sample, this clonotype turned up many times. This rearrangement joins TRBV3-1 to TRBJ2-3; D unresolved. CDR1 and CDR2 (germline): LGHDT, YNNKEL (reference sequence). Deletions cut 1 base from V and 0 bases from J, with 5 bases between. This CDR3 contains 14 residues. CDR3 sequence reads: CASSQGPSTDTQYF. DNA for the CDR3: TGTGCCAGCAGCCAAGGACCCAGCACAGATACGCAGTATTTT.

The rearrangement joins TRBV18 to TRBJ2-7, with D tentatively TRBD2 (6 bases). V was shortened by 2 bases and J by 1 base, with 12 bases between the two germline ends. Germline V lookup: CDR1 KGHSH, CDR2 LQKENI. The CDR3 has 15 amino acids. Here the CDR3 reads CASSPSGGLSYEQYF. In DNA, the CDR3 is TGTGCCAGCTCACCATCCGGGGGTTTATCCTACGAGCAGTACTTC.